This TCR beta chain was retrieved from a study of neurological immune-mediated disorders. Synthesis of cDNA used 5'RACE (with 10-nucleotide random UMIs). TCRdb re-called the 5' RACE reads with MiXCR, one entry per CDR3 protein. Of fewer than 65,000 distinct CDR3 sequences listed, 10% are singletons. V dropped 7 bases and J dropped 4; count of bases not matched to a gene: 8. Germline CDR1 is SQVTM and CDR2 is ANQGSEA. This CDR3 spans 13 amino acids. Study outcomes and limitations: None of the CDR3 amino acid sequences of expanded clones were shared across subjects, and this suggested private repertoires in all groups.

This clonotype was counted at least ten times. The antigen is undetermined. V usage is TRBV29-1 and J usage is TRBJ2-3, with 7 nucleotides matching TRBD2. Sequenced: PBMCs. The TCR sequence derives from a man between 70 and 80 years old with HTLV-1-associated myelopathy (HAM/TSP). The CDR3, as DNA: TGCAGCGGTGGGGGAGGGCGATCAGATACGCAGTATTTT. Protein: CSGGGGRSDTQYF.